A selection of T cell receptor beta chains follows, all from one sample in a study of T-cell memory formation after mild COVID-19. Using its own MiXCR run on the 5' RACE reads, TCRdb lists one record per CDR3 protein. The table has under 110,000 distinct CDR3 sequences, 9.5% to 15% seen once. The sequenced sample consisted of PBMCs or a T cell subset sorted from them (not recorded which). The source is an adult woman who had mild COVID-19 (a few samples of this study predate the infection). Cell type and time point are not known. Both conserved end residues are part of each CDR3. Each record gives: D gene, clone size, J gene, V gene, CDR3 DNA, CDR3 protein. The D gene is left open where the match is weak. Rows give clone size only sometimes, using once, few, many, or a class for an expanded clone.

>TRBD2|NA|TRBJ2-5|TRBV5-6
TGTGCCAGCAGCTTGTCCCGTCTGGCGGGGGGGCTAGAGACCCAGTACTTC
CASSLSRLAGGLETQYF
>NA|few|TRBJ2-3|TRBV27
TGTGCCAGCAGTTTGGATTGGACGTCGGGGCCAGATACGCAGTATTTT
CASSLDWTSGPDTQYF
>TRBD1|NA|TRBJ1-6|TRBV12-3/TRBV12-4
TGTGCCAGCAGTCTGGACAGGGGAGGCTATAATTCACCCCTCCACTTT
CASSLDRGGYNSPLHF
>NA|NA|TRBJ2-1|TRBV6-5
TGTGCCAGCAGTCACCGGGACCGACGAAATGAGCAGTTCTTC
CASSHRDRRNEQFF
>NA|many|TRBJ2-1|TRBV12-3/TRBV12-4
TGTGCCAGCAGTCCTCTACGGCGGTTACAGGGGCAGTTCTTC
CASSPLRRLQGQFF
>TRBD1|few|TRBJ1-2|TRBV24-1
TGTGCCACCAGTGATCACAGGGGTCCTAACTATGGCTACACCTTC
CATSDHRGPNYGYTF
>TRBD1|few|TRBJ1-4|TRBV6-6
TGTGCCAGCAGTTCTGGGACAGGGCAAGTTTCGGTGACTGAAAAACTGTTTTTT
CASSSGTGQVSVTEKLFF
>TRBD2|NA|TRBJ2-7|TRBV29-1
TGCAGCGTTGAAGTGGCGGGAGGATTCTACGAGCAGTACTTC
CSVEVAGGFYEQYF
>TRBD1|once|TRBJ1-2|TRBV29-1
TGCAGCGCCTTGGGACAGGATAACTATGGCTACACCTTC
CSALGQDNYGYTF
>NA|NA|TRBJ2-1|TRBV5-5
TGTGCCAGCAGGCACAATGAGCAGTTCTTC
CASRHNEQFF
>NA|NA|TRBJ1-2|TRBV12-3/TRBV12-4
TGTGCCAGCAGTTTGGTTTTGGGGGTTCGTGGCTACACCTTC
CASSLVLGVRGYTF
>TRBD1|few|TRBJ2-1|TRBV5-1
TGCGCCAGCAAACTACGGGACAGCTCCTACAATGAGCAGTTCTTC
CASKLRDSSYNEQFF
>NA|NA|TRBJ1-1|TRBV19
TGTGCCAGTAGAGGTACGGTAAGAACTGAAGCTTTCTTT
CASRGTVRTEAFF
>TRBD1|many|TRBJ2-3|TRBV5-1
TGCGCCAGCAGCTTCGGGACAGACAGCACAGATACGCAGTATTTT
CASSFGTDSTDTQYF
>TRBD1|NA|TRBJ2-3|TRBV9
TGTGCCAGAAGCGTGTCAGGGGGCTTGGATACGCAGTATTTT
CARSVSGGLDTQYF
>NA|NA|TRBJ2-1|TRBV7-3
TGTGCCAGCAGCTTCGCAAACAATGAGCAGTTCTTC
CASSFANNEQFF
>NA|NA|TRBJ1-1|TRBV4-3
TGCGCCAGCAGCCAAGCTATGGCCCGGGTGTGGGGTCGGGGGGCCCCTTCCACTGAAGCTTTCTTT
CASSQAMARVWGRGAPSTEAFF
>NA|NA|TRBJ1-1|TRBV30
TGTGCCTGGACCCTCCCCTGGCAGCGGAACACTGAAGCTTTCTTT
CAWTLPWQRNTEAFF
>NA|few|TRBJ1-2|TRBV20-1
TGCAGTGCTAGAGATTCCCCCCCGGGGCCAGGCTACACCTTC
CSARDSPPGPGYTF
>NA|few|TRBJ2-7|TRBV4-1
TGCGCCAGCAGCCAAGTCTCCCGCGAGCAGTACTTC
CASSQVSREQYF